A single sample gave rise to the 8 T cell receptor beta chains below, sequenced in a study of CD8+CD57+ T cells in acquired aplastic anemia (dated by TCRdb to the late 2010s). Expansion of CD8+CD57+ cells had been shown by flow cytometry in the patients chosen for sequencing. The data were produced on an Illumina HiSeq 2000. Genomic DNA served as template for TCR beta VDJ combination and CDR3 sequence profiling. Through fastp at Q25 and MiXCR, TCRdb rebuilt clones from the public reads, retaining in-frame beta chains. One record per CDR3 amino acid sequence lists the most common genes and DNA. Here the sample has roughly 160,000 distinct CDR3 sequences; about 70% occur a single time. The top ten clones comprise about 50% of the sample. Sequencing was performed on sorted CD4+, CD8+, or CD8+CD57+ T cells (not recorded which) from PBMCs. The receptor source for this set is a human donor with aplastic anemia.

The J gene is TRBJ2-2, the V gene TRBV6-2 or TRBV6-3; D is undetermined. Trimming left V 2 bases short and J 5 bases short, with 9 bases between. CDR1 and CDR2 (germline): MNHEY, SVGEGT. This CDR3 comprises 14 residues. CDR3 DNA: TGTGCCAGCAGTTACAGGGAAGCTACCGGGGAGCTGTTTTTT. Translated: CASSYREATGELFF.

The chain carries TRBV25-1 and TRBJ2-3; 7 bases line up with TRBD2. V shed 6 bases, J shed 1 base, and the junction held 10 bases outside the gene matches. Germline V gives CDR1 MGHDK, CDR2 SYGVNS. CDR3 size: 16 residues. CDR3 protein: CASSPGGLEGTDTQYF. Written as DNA, the CDR3 is TGTGCCAGCAGCCCTGGAGGACTAGAGGGCACAGATACGCAGTATTTT.

This chain links TRBV5-1 with TRBJ2-7, with TRBD2 matching 14 bases. Germline V gene data show CDR1 as SGHRS and CDR2 as YFSETQ. V shed 4 bases and J 6 bases; nucleotides not matched to a gene: 9. CDR3 length equals 16 residues. The DNA of the CDR3 is TGCGCCAGCAGCCTACGGGGGACTAGCGGGAGTGGCGAGCAGTACTTC. It translates to CASSLRGTSGSGEQYF.

The chain joins TRBV24-1 to TRBJ2-7; 9 bases agree with TRBD2. V was clipped by 3 bases and J by 4 bases; unmatched bases: 3. Germline V gene lookup returns CDR1 KGHDR and CDR2 SFDVKD. The CDR3 contains 14 residues. Here the CDR3 DNA reads TGTGCCACCAGTGATAGCGGGGGGCTTTACGAGCAGTACTTC. This encodes CATSDSGGLYEQYF.

The rearrangement links TRBV12-3 or TRBV12-4 to TRBJ2-5; no firm D call. V was cut by 6 bases and J by 8 bases, with 22 bases left in between. This CDR3 is 15 amino acids long. CDR3 bases: TGTGCCAGCAGCCCTAGGACCGAAACAAGAGAAACCCAGTACTTC. Its translation: CASSPRTETRETQYF.

The genes are TRBV6-2 or TRBV6-3 and TRBJ2-3; 9 bases fit TRBD2. This CDR3 has 14 residues. In germline, CDR1 is MNHEY, CDR2 SVGEGT. V shed 9 bases and J 5 bases; nucleotides not matched to a gene: 9. The CDR3 DNA sequence: TGTGCCAGTAGCCCGGGACTAGCTCGAGATACGCAGTATTTT. Amino acids: CASSPGLARDTQYF.

The chain combines TRBV9 with TRBJ2-3; the D gene could be TRBD1 or TRBD2 (5 bases each). The CDR3 is 16 amino acids. The V gene's germline CDR1 is SGDLS and CDR2 YYNGEE. The V end was cut by 0 bases, the J end by 6 bases, with 17 bases between. CDR3 in DNA: TGTGCCAGCAGCGTAGTAGGGACCAGTAGGATGGATACGCAGTATTTT. Its translation is CASSVVGTSRMDTQYF. Together with reference TRBV9 and TRBJ2-3, the CDR3 gives the full variable domain: DSGVTQTPKHLITATGQRVTLRCSPRSGDLSVYWYQQSLDQGLQFLIQYYNGEERAKGNILERFSAQQFPDLHSELNLSSLELGDSALYFCASSVVGTSRMDTQYFGPGTRLTVL.

The chain uses TRBV15 and TRBJ2-5; weak D call: TRBD2 (6 bases). Germline loops: CDR1 LNHNV, CDR2 YYDKDF (reference sequence). V was clipped by 4 bases and J by 4 bases, with 13 bases between them. The CDR3 length is 14 residues. CDR3 bases: TGTGCCACCAGCAAATTCGGGGGTCGAGAGACCCAGTACTTC. This sequence encodes CATSKFGGRETQYF.